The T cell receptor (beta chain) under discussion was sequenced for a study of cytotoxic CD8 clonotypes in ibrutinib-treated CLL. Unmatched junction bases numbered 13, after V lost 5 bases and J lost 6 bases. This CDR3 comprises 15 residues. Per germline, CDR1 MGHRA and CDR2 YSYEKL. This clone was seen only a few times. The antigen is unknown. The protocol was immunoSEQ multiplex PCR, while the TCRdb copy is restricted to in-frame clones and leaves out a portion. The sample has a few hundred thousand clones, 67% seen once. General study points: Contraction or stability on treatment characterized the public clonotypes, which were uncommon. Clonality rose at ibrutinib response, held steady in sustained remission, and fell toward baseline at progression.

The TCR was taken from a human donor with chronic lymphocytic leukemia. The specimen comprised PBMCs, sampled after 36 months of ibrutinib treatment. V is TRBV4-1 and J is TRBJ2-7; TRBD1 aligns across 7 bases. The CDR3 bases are TGCGCCAGCAGCAAAGCGCCAAAGGGGGCGGGCGAGCAGTACTTC. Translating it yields CASSKAPKGAGEQYF.